Listed here are 20 T cell receptor beta chains from one sample, sequenced in a study of T cells after yellow fever vaccination (dated by TCRdb to the late 2010s). Library generation was performed with 5' RACE. The reads were generated on an Illumina NovaSeq 6000. Through fastp at Q25 and MiXCR, TCRdb rebuilt clones from the public reads, retaining in-frame beta chains. Every distinct CDR3 protein forms one entry, paired with its most common genes and DNA. Across this sample there are around 320,000 distinct CDR3 sequences, with under 9% seen only once. The ten biggest clones cover about 3% of the sample. Taken with the paper, the label for treatment or condition translates to: live attenuated yellow fever vaccine strain. The input for sequencing was CD4+ T cells sorted from PBMCs, taken 5 days after the yellow fever booster vaccination. All receptors come from a man younger than 35 who received the YFV17D yellow fever vaccine.

This clonotype was recorded a few times. This chain links TRBV4-3 with TRBJ2-7, with 10 nucleotides matching TRBD2. The CDR3 runs to 16 residues. Unmatched junction bases numbered 3, after V lost 1 base and J lost 0 bases. Looked up from germline, CDR1 is LGHNA and CDR2 is YSLEER. The DNA for the CDR3 is TGCGCCAGCAGCCAAGGTCTAGCGGGAGCCTCCTACGAGCAGTACTTC. Translated, it gives CASSQGLAGASYEQYF.

The V gene is TRBV21-1, the J gene TRBJ1-2; the table's TRBD1 call for D was not verified on the DNA. TRBV21-1 is noted as a pseudogene. This CDR3 is 17 amino acids long. CDR3 in DNA: TGTGCCAGCAGCAGCCGGGACAGGGAACCTCTTGACTATGGCTACACCTTC. It is translated as CASSSRDREPLDYGYTF.

The V gene is TRBV6-1, the J gene TRBJ1-3; D uncertain. The CDR3 has 14 residues. The V gene's germline CDR1 is MNHNS and CDR2 SASEGT. Trimming pared 7 bases from V and 2 bases from J, leaving 12 bases between. CDR3 DNA: TGTGCCAGCATGAGAGACTGGGCTGGAAACACCATATATTTT. It encodes CASMRDWAGNTIYF.

The V and J genes are TRBV20-1 and TRBJ1-6; maybe TRBD1 (5 bases). The CDR3 covers 15 residues. Trimming cost V 3 bases and J 11 bases, with 20 bases left between them. Looked up from germline, CDR1 is DFQATT and CDR2 is SNEGSKA (reference sequence). This chain's CDR3 is CSASPLEQETAPLHF. DNA for the CDR3: TGCAGTGCTAGCCCCCTGGAACAGGAGACGGCACCCCTCCACTTT.

Points on this clonotype: Germline and junction disagree at one end, which may indicate a read error. V gene TRBV7-8 combines with J gene TRBJ2-2; weak D call: TRBD2 (5 bases). Germline CDR1 and CDR2: SGHVS and FQNEAQ. CDR3 length equals 13 residues. The DNA for the CDR3 is TGTGCCAGCAGCCTAGCCCGGGTGGGGGAGCTGTTTTTT. This sequence encodes CASSLARVGELFF.

The J gene is TRBJ2-2, the V gene TRBV4-2; TRBD2 might be the D (5 bases). This CDR3 has 15 amino acids. V was trimmed by 1 base and J by 1 base, leaving 7 bases between them. The germline V gene has CDR1 LGHNA and CDR2 YNFKEQ. This CDR3 is CASSQAGMNTGELFF. The CDR3, as DNA: TGTGCCAGCAGCCAAGCGGGGATGAACACCGGGGAGCTGTTTTTT.

The J gene is TRBJ1-1, the V gene TRBV29-1, with D possibly being TRBD1 (6 bases). Germline V gene lookup returns CDR1 SQVTM and CDR2 ANQGSEA. There are 14 residues in the CDR3. Trimming cost V 7 bases and J 0 bases, with 15 bases left between them. The CDR3 DNA reads as TGCAGCGCGGCGAGGACAGTCTTGAACACTGAAGCTTTCTTT. Protein product: CSAARTVLNTEAFF.

The chain links TRBV2 to TRBJ1-2, with a tentative D call TRBD1 (6 bases). V was cut by 10 bases and J by 0 bases, with 12 bases left in between. In germline, CDR1 is SNHLY, CDR2 FYNNEI. This CDR3 comprises 13 residues. CDR3 bases: TGTGCCACAAGACAGGAAACTAACTATGGCTACACCTTC. Translated, it gives CATRQETNYGYTF. Based on the CDR3 plus reference TRBV2 and TRBJ1-2, the full variable domain is EPEVTQTPSHQVTQMGQEVILRCVPISNHLYFYWYRQILGQKVEFLVSFYNNEISEKSEIFDDQFSVERPDGSNFTLKIRSTKLEDSAMYFCATRQETNYGYTFGSGTRLTVV.

This clonotype showed up many times. The V call is TRBV4-1, the J call TRBJ1-4; D unclear. The germline V and J ends were trimmed by 0 bases and 8 bases, with 13 bases remaining between them. CDR3 length equals 15 residues. Germline lookup yields CDR1 MGHRA and CDR2 YSYEKL. The DNA for the CDR3 is TGCGCCAGCAGCCAAGAGTGGGTTAGAGGGGAAAAACTGTTTTTT. Translation: CASSQEWVRGEKLFF.

The chain joins TRBV24-1 to TRBJ1-5; 11 positions match TRBD1. The CDR3 contains 16 residues. CDR1 is KGHDR and CDR2 is SFDVKD in the germline V gene. The V gene end was trimmed by 4 bases and the J gene end by 5 bases; junction bases not matched to a gene: 6. CDR3 in amino acids: CATSDPGQGEDQPQHF. Here the CDR3 DNA reads TGTGCCACCAGTGACCCGGGACAGGGGGAGGATCAGCCCCAGCATTTT.

This rearrangement joins TRBV4-1 to TRBJ2-5, with D unclear. In germline, CDR1 is MGHRA, CDR2 YSYEKL. V lost 0 bases and J 4 bases, leaving 12 bases between the germline ends. The CDR3 runs 15 residues. The CDR3 sequence: CASSQDLWGRETQYF. The CDR3 nucleotides read TGCGCCAGCAGCCAAGATCTTTGGGGTCGAGAGACCCAGTACTTC.

This clonotype came up a few times. V is TRBV12-3 or TRBV12-4 and J is TRBJ1-5; 10 nucleotides match TRBD1. The trim removed 3 bases at V and 7 bases at J, leaving 6 bases unmatched. The CDR3 covers 15 residues. CDR3 sequence: CASSFWSTGGQPQHF. The CDR3 DNA reads TGTGCCAGCAGTTTTTGGTCGACAGGGGGCCAGCCCCAGCATTTT.

The V call is TRBV5-4, the J call TRBJ2-5; D may match TRBD1 or TRBD2 (5 bases each). From germline, CDR1 is SGHNT and CDR2 YYREEE (reference sequence). The CDR3 loop spans 14 amino acids. V shed 2 bases and J shed 4 bases, with 12 bases lying between them. CDR3 region: CASSFWGMGETQYF. DNA for the CDR3: TGTGCCAGCAGCTTTTGGGGGATGGGAGAGACCCAGTACTTC.

Only a few counts were recorded for this clonotype. The chain is built from TRBV6-5 and TRBJ2-3, with 7 bases matching TRBD1. V lost 2 bases to trimming and J lost 4 bases; unmatched junction nucleotides: 6. The germline gives CDR1 MNHEY, CDR2 SVGAGI. This CDR3 has 15 amino acids. DNA for the CDR3: TGTGCCAGCAGTTACAAGGGGGCGCTTGCAGATACGCAGTATTTT. Translating it yields CASSYKGALADTQYF.

This clonotype turned up a few times. The chain combines TRBV7-6 with TRBJ1-2; TRBD1 matches 8 bases. In germline, CDR1 is SGHVS, CDR2 FNYEAQ. The V segment lost 3 bases and the J segment 8 bases; nucleotides outside the gene matches: 8. The CDR3 length is 14 residues. The CDR3 loop is CASSFSDRAAGYTF. The CDR3 nucleotides read TGTGCCAGCAGCTTCTCGGACAGGGCGGCGGGCTACACCTTC.

This clonotype appeared a few times. The rearrangement joins TRBV7-3 to TRBJ1-1, with 8 bases aligning to TRBD1. V lost 0 bases to trimming and J lost 4 bases; unmatched junction nucleotides: 10. Germline values: CDR1 SGHTA, CDR2 FQGTGA. The CDR3 has 17 residues. CDR3 residues: CASSLTGVGQGGTEAFF. CDR3 DNA sequence: TGTGCCAGCAGCTTAACTGGGGTCGGACAGGGCGGCACTGAAGCTTTCTTT.

The V and J genes are TRBV7-9 and TRBJ2-3; tentatively, D is TRBD1 (6 bases). The germline gives CDR1 SEHNR, CDR2 FQNEAQ (reference sequence). The CDR3 is 17 residues long. V was trimmed by 1 base and J by 7 bases, leaving 21 bases between them. CDR3 region: CASSLVVHVSGTNTQYF. DNA for the CDR3: TGTGCCAGCAGCTTAGTCGTCCATGTATCGGGGACAAATACGCAGTATTTT. Looking up the rest from reference TRBV7-9 and TRBJ2-3 gives the full variable domain: DTGVSQNPRHKITKRGQNVTFRCDPISEHNRLYWYRQTLGQGPEFLTYFQNEAQLEKSRLLSDRFSAERPKGSFSTLEIQRTEQGDSAMYLCASSLVVHVSGTNTQYFGPGTRLTVL.

This clonotype occurred a few times. The chain carries TRBV5-1 and TRBJ2-3; 9 nucleotides line up with TRBD2. With 4 bases clipped from V and 0 bases from J, the junction kept 3 bases outside the gene matches. The CDR3 is made up of 15 amino acids. Germline values: CDR1 SGHRS, CDR2 YFSETQ. CDR3: CASSPTSGSTDTQYF. DNA of the CDR3: TGCGCCAGCAGCCCGACTAGCGGAAGCACAGATACGCAGTATTTT.

At least ten counts were recorded for this clonotype. The chain couples TRBV7-6 to TRBJ1-3; tentative D call: TRBD1 (6 bases). This CDR3 is 16 amino acids long. Germline V lookup: CDR1 SGHVS, CDR2 FNYEAQ. Deletions cut 6 bases from V and 0 bases from J, with 15 bases between. This chain's CDR3 is CASRAAGQISGNTIYF. The CDR3 DNA sequence: TGTGCCAGCAGGGCCGCGGGACAAATCTCTGGAAACACCATATATTTT. Full variable domain (missing parts from reference TRBV7-6 and TRBJ1-3): GAGVSQSPRYKVTKRGQDVALRCDPISGHVSLYWYRQALGQGPEFLTYFNYEAQQDKSGLPNDRFSAERPEGSISTLTIQRTEQRDSAMYRCASRAAGQISGNTIYFGEGSWLTVV.

The J gene is TRBJ2-5, the V gene TRBV7-3; 7 positions agree with TRBD2. There are 13 residues in the CDR3. The ends lost 5 bases at V and 9 bases at J; junction bases unmatched: 9. The germline V gene encodes CDR1 SGHTA and CDR2 FQGTGA. CDR3 nucleotide sequence: TGTGCCAGCAGCGAGGGAGGGTCGAAGGCCCAGTACTTC. This sequence encodes CASSEGGSKAQYF.